Presented here are 18 T cell receptor beta chains from one specimen sequenced in a study of T-cell memory formation after mild COVID-19. Each CDR3 protein is one row after TCRdb ran MiXCR on the 5' RACE reads. The sample yields roughly 380,000 distinct CDR3 sequences, 28% seen once. The sequencing sample was made of PBMCs or a T cell subset sorted from them (not recorded which). These receptors came from an adult woman who had mild COVID-19 (a few samples of this study predate the infection). Cell type and time point are not known.

V and J are TRBV6-6 and TRBJ2-7; 7 bases line up with TRBD2. The germline CDR1 and CDR2 sequences are MNHNY and SVGAGI (reference sequence). CDR3 length equals 16 residues. The junction had 16 bases not matched to a gene; V was cut back by 7 bases and J by 4 bases. CDR3 residues: CASIRVSGGRAYEQYF. DNA for the CDR3: TGTGCCAGCATTAGGGTTTCGGGGGGTAGAGCGTACGAGCAGTACTTC.

In this sample, this clonotype turned up a few times. The V call is TRBV2, the J call TRBJ2-7; 7 bases line up with TRBD1. Germline V gene lookup returns CDR1 SNHLY and CDR2 FYNNEI. CDR3 length equals 16 residues. The junction had 9 bases not matched to a gene; V was cut back by 0 bases and J by 4 bases. The CDR3 DNA reads as TGTGCCAGCAGTGAAGCGAGGGACAGTACCTTATACGAGCAGTACTTC. Amino acids: CASSEARDSTLYEQYF.

This sequence joins TRBV10-3 and TRBJ1-2; 7 nucleotides match TRBD1. The CDR3 runs to 12 residues. Germline V lookup: CDR1 ENHRY, CDR2 SYGVKD. The junction had 4 bases not matched to a gene; V was cut back by 4 bases and J by 8 bases. This CDR3 is CAISGQGKGYTF. The DNA for the CDR3 is TGTGCCATCAGTGGACAGGGTAAAGGCTACACCTTC.

The chain links TRBV6-5 to TRBJ2-7, with TRBD2 matching 14 bases. The J segment lost 4 bases and the V segment lost 5 bases, leaving 13 bases of the junction unmatched. Per the germline V gene, CDR1 is MNHEY and CDR2 is SVGAGI. The CDR3 contains 18 residues. Here the CDR3 reads CASSRGTSGSKRGYEQYF. DNA for the CDR3: TGTGCCAGCAGTCGTGGGACTAGCGGGAGTAAGAGAGGGTACGAGCAGTACTTC.

The CDR3 DNA reads as TGTGCCACCAGCAAGCATTACTACGAGCAGTACTTC. This gives the protein CATSKHYYEQYF. The chain uses TRBV15 and TRBJ2-7; D unresolved. Germline V gene sequence: CDR1 LNHNV, CDR2 YYDKDF (reference sequence). V dropped 4 bases and J dropped 3 bases, with 7 bases sitting between them. The CDR3 covers 12 residues.

V usage is TRBV7-9 and J usage is TRBJ2-5; D remains ambiguous. V shed 7 bases and J shed 3 bases, with 15 bases lying between them. This CDR3 is built from 14 residues. Per the germline V gene, CDR1 is SEHNR and CDR2 is FQNEAQ (reference sequence). For the CDR3, the DNA is TGTGCCAGCACCCAGGTCGCGCGCGAAGAGACCCAGTACTTC. This translates into CASTQVAREETQYF.

The chain combines TRBV7-3 with TRBJ1-6; D is uncertain. The V gene's germline CDR1 is SGHTA and CDR2 FQGTGA. This CDR3 region has 15 residues. Trimming cost V 1 base and J 5 bases, with 9 bases left between them. CDR3 coding DNA: TGTGCCAGCAGCTTAAATCCGTTAAATAATTCACCCCTCCACTTT. Translation gives CASSLNPLNNSPLHF.

V and J are TRBV4-1 and TRBJ1-1, with D uncertain. Germline-derived CDR1 and CDR2 are MGHRA and YSYEKL. Trimming shortened V by 6 bases and J by 3 bases, and 14 bases separated the two germline ends. CDR3 length: 14 residues. CDR3 sequence: CASSLDPSDTEAFF. DNA of the CDR3: TGCGCCAGCAGTCTCGACCCTTCGGACACTGAAGCTTTCTTT.

V usage is TRBV6-2 or TRBV6-3 and J usage is TRBJ2-1; TRBD2 agrees at 11 bases. Germline V CDR1 and CDR2: MNHEY, SVGEGT. The length of the CDR3 is 15 residues. The junction had 7 bases not matched to a gene; V was cut back by 6 bases and J by 6 bases. CDR3 sequence (DNA): TGTGCCAGCAGCGCCACTAGCGGGAGTGGCAATGAGCAGTTCTTC. It yields the protein CASSATSGSGNEQFF.

A few counts support this clonotype. As DNA, the CDR3 is TGTGCCAGCAGTCCAACAGGTGACGAAGCTTTCTTT. Amino acids: CASSPTGDEAFF. This rearrangement joins TRBV6-5 to TRBJ1-1, with a weak D call TRBD1 (5 bases). The V gene's germline CDR1 is MNHEY and CDR2 SVGAGI. CDR3 length: 12 amino acids. The V gene lost 5 bases and the J gene lost 8 bases, with 12 bases spanning the gap.

This clonotype was counted between two and nine times. The CDR3 DNA reads as TGTGCCAGCACCTACTGGGGGGCAGGGATGAACACTGAAGCTTTCTTT. Its protein product is CASTYWGAGMNTEAFF. The J gene is TRBJ1-1, the V gene TRBV6-2 or TRBV6-3; D possibly corresponds to TRBD1 (6 bases). The V end was cut by 7 bases, the J end by 0 bases, with 18 bases between. The CDR3 length is 16 residues. Germline V gene sequence: CDR1 MNHEY, CDR2 SVGEGT.

The V call is TRBV3-1, the J call TRBJ1-2; no definite D call. The germline V gene has CDR1 LGHDT and CDR2 YNNKEL (reference sequence). The length of the CDR3 is 15 residues. Trimming shortened V by 4 bases and J by 4 bases, and 16 bases separated the two germline ends. CDR3 in amino acids: CASSPFASAGYGYTF. The CDR3 region has the DNA TGTGCCAGCAGCCCCTTCGCATCGGCGGGCTATGGCTACACCTTC.

The chain recombines TRBV6-2 or TRBV6-3 with TRBJ1-1; D gene uncertain. V lost 7 bases and J lost 1, with 13 bases in between. This CDR3 region has 14 residues. CDR1 MNHEY and CDR2 SVGEGT come from the germline V gene. The CDR3 is CASKGPPRNTEAFF. The DNA of the CDR3 is TGTGCCAGCAAAGGGCCCCCAAGGAACACTGAAGCTTTCTTT.

The sample holds one count of this clonotype. CDR3: CASSLNVDNEQFF. CDR3 DNA sequence: TGTGCCAGCAGCTTAAACGTAGACAATGAGCAGTTCTTC. J is TRBJ2-1 and V is TRBV7-3; D gene ambiguous. The V gene lost 1 base and the J gene lost 5 bases, with 6 bases spanning the gap. This CDR3 has 13 residues. In germline, CDR1 is SGHTA, CDR2 FQGTGA.

This chain connects TRBV5-5 to TRBJ1-2, with D possibly TRBD1 on 6 matching bases. The germline V gene encodes CDR1 SGHKS and CDR2 YYEKEE (reference sequence). Trimming cost V 0 bases and J 6 bases, with 21 bases left between them. The CDR3 totals 17 residues. The CDR3 DNA follows: TGTGCCAGCAGCTTGGGGCCCGTTGGGACACCCATGGATGGCTACACCTTC. Protein product: CASSLGPVGTPMDGYTF.

This clonotype was observed a few times. Written as DNA, the CDR3 is TGCAGTGCTAGTGGGTTCGACACAATGGGCGCAGATACGCAGTATTTT. This translates into CSASGFDTMGADTQYF. This rearrangement joins TRBV20-1 to TRBJ2-3; no reliable D call. V lost 3 bases, J lost 4 bases, and 20 bases lay in between. This CDR3 spans 16 amino acids. Germline V gene data show CDR1 as DFQATT and CDR2 as SNEGSKA (reference sequence).

The chain carries TRBV7-2 and TRBJ2-1; a possible D gene is TRBD2 (7 bases). Trimming pared 5 bases from V and 1 base from J, leaving 21 bases between. This CDR3 region has 18 residues. The germline V gene encodes CDR1 SGHTA and CDR2 FQGNSA. CDR3 in amino acids: CASSPAGASGSSYNEQFF. The CDR3 nucleotides are TGTGCCAGCAGCCCTGCGGGGGCTAGCGGTAGTTCCTACAATGAGCAGTTCTTC.

This clonotype showed up many times. The chain is built from TRBV15 and TRBJ2-7; no firm D call. Trimming left V 2 bases short and J 3 bases short, with 8 bases between. Germline V CDR1 and CDR2: LNHNV, YYDKDF (reference sequence). The CDR3 has 13 residues. CDR3 DNA sequence: TGTGCCACCAGCAGATCATTGGGCTACGAGCAGTACTTC. Protein: CATSRSLGYEQYF.